This TCR beta chain was identified in a study of CDR3 diversity in severe acne. At least ten counts were recorded for this clonotype. TCRdb recomputed calls from the PCR reads with MiXCR, one row per CDR3 protein. The repertoire holds about 93,000 distinct CDR3 sequences, with roughly half as singletons. Germline-derived CDR1 and CDR2 are MNHEY and SVGAGI. Trimming pared 6 bases from V and 3 bases from J, leaving 11 bases between. There are 13 residues in the CDR3. The sample taken for sequencing was blood. The chain uses TRBV6-5 and TRBJ1-1; D uncertain. The clonotype was recovered from a male donor in good health, serving as a control. CDR3 DNA: TGTGCCAGCAGCCTCCAGAGAGACACTGAAGCTTTCTTT. Translating it yields CASSLQRDTEAFF.